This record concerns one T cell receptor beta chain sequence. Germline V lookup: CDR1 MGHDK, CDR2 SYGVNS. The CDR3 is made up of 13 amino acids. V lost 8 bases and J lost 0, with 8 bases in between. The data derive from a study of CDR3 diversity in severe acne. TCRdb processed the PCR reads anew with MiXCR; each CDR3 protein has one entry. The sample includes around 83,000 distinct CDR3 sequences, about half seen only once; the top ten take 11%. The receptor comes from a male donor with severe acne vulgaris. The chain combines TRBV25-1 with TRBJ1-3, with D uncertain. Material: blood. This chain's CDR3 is CASVGTSGNTIYF. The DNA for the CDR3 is TGTGCCAGCGTTGGTACCTCTGGAAACACCATATATTTT.